There are a few counts of the clone carrying this T cell receptor (beta chain). Antigen: not known. The CDR3 consists of 13 residues. CDR1 is SGHRS and CDR2 is YFSETQ in the germline V gene. V was shortened by 4 bases and J by 0 bases, with 7 bases between the two germline ends. Expressed TCRB transcripts were sequenced because the isolated RNA had all been reverse transcribed beforehand. Deep immunoSEQ sequencing covered naive, central memory and regulatory T cell samples. The method was immunoSEQ multiplex PCR; TCRdb's version includes in-frame clones alone and lacks a portion of them. The table lists hundreds of thousands of clones, roughly 15% of them singletons, with less than 0.02% in the top ten. In all sorted populations, purity surpassed 98%. These data originate in a study of beta chain features in type 1 diabetes. Findings and caveats of the study: Type 1 diabetes patients had moderately but significantly shorter TCRB CDR3s in all four CD4+ subsets.

Sequenced sample: naive CD4+ T cells from blood. The source is a man younger than 30 with type 1 diabetes. The J gene is TRBJ1-1, the V gene TRBV5-1; D is ambiguous. CDR3 in DNA: TGCGCCAGCAGCGTCCTAATGAACACTGAAGCTTTCTTT. It is translated as CASSVLMNTEAFF. Complete variable domain (other parts from reference TRBV5-1 and TRBJ1-1): KAGVTQTPRYLIKTRGQQVTLSCSPISGHRSVSWYQQTPGQGLQFLFEYFSETQRNKGNFPGRFSGRQFSNSRSEMNVSTLELGDSALYLCASSVLMNTEAFFGQGTRLTVV.